The 4 T cell receptor beta chains reported below all come from one sample, sequenced in a study of blood T cell repertoires in COVID-19. The assay was immunoSEQ multiplex PCR, and TCRdb's table has in-frame clones only and misses some. The data hold 100,000 to 150,000 clones, with 88% observed a single time. Sequences were obtained from peripheral blood. Receptors were obtained from a human donor in a cohort sampled during active COVID-19.

This clone appeared a single time. The chain employs TRBV21-1 and TRBJ2-2; TRBD1, the table's D call, was not compared with the DNA. TRBV21-1 has pseudogene status. The CDR3 covers 15 residues. The CDR3: CASSKCRGDSGELFF. As DNA, the CDR3 is TGTGCCAGCAGCAAATGCAGGGGGGATTCCGGGGAGCTGTTTTTT.

In the case of this clone: The sample holds other DNA sequences that translate to the same CDR3. This chain connects TRBV28 to TRBJ2-4; 9 nucleotides line up with TRBD1. Germline values: CDR1 MDHEN, CDR2 SYDVKM. Trimming took 3 bases from V and 4 from J; bases not matched to a gene: 4. This CDR3 is 15 amino acids long. The CDR3 spells CASSFQGQGKNIQYF. Here the CDR3 DNA reads TGTGCCAGCAGTTTCCAGGGACAGGGTAAAAACATTCAGTACTTC. Together with reference TRBV28 and TRBJ2-4, the CDR3 gives the full variable domain: DVKVTQSSRYLVKRTGEKVFLECVQDMDHENMFWYRQDPGLGLRLIYFSYDVKMKEKGDIPEGYSVSREKKERFSLILESASTNQTSMYLCASSFQGQGKNIQYFGAGTRLSVL.

The chain is built from TRBV28 and TRBJ2-7; 8 bases are a match to TRBD1. Germline values: CDR1 MDHEN, CDR2 SYDVKM. This CDR3 spans 15 amino acids. Trimming took 5 bases from V and 1 from J; bases not matched to a gene: 7. CDR3 nucleotide sequence: TGTGCCAGCAGTCCCTACAGGGGGGCTTCCTACGAGCAGTACTTC. This encodes CASSPYRGASYEQYF. Filled out from reference TRBV28 and TRBJ2-7, the complete variable domain reads DVKVTQSSRYLVKRTGEKVFLECVQDMDHENMFWYRQDPGLGLRLIYFSYDVKMKEKGDIPEGYSVSREKKERFSLILESASTNQTSMYLCASSPYRGASYEQYFGPGTRLTVT.

The chain is built from TRBV5-6 and TRBJ2-5; TRBD1 matches 10 bases. The CDR3 length is 16 residues. Losses at the gene ends were 4 bases for V and 5 bases for J; bases not matched to a gene: 11. CDR1 is SGHDT, CDR2 YYEEEE, per germline. The chain's CDR3 is CASSGRDRGWGETQYF. CDR3 DNA sequence: TGTGCCAGCAGCGGCCGGGACAGGGGATGGGGTGAGACCCAGTACTTC. Drawing the rest from reference TRBV5-6 and TRBJ2-5, the complete variable domain is DAGVTQSPTHLIKTRGQQVTLRCSPKSGHDTVSWYQQALGQGPQFIFQYYEEEERQRGNFPDRFSGHQFPNYSSELNVNALLLGDSALYLCASSGRDRGWGETQYFGPGTRLLVL.